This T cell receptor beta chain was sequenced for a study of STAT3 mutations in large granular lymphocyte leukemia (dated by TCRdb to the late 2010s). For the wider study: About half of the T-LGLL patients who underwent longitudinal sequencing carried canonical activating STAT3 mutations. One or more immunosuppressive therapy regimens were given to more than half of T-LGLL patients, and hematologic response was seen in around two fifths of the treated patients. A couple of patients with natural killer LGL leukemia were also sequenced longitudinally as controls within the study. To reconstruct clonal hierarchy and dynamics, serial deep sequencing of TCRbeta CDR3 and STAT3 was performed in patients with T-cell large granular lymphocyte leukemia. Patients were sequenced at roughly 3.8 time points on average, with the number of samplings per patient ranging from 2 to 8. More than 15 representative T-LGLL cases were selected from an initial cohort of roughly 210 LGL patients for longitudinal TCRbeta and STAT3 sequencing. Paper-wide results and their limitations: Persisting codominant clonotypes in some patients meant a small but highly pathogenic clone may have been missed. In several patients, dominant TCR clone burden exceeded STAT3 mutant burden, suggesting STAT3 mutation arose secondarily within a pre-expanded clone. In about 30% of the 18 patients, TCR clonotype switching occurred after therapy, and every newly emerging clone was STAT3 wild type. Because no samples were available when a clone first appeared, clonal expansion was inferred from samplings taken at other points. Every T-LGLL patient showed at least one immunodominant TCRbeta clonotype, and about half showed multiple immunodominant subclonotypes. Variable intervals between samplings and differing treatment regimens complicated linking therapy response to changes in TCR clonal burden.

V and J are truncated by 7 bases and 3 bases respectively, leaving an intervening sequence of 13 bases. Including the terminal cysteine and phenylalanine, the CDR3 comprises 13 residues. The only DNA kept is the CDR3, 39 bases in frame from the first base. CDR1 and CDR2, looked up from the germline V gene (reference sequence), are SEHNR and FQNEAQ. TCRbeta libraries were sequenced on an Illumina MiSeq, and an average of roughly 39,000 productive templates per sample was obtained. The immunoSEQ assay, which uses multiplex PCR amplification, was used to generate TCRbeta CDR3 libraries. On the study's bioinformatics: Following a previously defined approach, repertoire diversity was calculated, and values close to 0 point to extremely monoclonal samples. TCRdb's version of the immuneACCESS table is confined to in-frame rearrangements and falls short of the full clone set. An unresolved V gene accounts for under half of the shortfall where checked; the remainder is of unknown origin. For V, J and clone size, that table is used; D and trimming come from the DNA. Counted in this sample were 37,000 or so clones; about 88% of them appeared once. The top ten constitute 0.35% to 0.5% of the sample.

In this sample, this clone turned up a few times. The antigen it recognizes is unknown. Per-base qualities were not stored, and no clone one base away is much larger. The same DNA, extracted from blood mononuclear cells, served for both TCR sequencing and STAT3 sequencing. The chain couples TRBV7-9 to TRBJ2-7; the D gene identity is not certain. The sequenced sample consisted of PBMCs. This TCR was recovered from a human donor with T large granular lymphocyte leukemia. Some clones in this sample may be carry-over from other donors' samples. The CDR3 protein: CASTRTAGYEQYF. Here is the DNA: TGTGCCAGCACCCGCACGGCCGGCTACGAGCAGTACTTC.